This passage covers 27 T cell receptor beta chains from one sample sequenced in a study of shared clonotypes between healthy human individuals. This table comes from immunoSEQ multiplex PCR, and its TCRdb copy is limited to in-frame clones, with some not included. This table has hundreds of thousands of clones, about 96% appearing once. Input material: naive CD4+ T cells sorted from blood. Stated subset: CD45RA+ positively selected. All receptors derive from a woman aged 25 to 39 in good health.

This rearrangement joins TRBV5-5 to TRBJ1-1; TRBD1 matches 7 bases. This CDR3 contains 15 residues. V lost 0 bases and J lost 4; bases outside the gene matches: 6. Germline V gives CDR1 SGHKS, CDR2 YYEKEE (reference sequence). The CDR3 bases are TGTGCCAGCAGCTTGGTTCAGGGGGTGGGCACTGAAGCTTTCTTT. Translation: CASSLVQGVGTEAFF.

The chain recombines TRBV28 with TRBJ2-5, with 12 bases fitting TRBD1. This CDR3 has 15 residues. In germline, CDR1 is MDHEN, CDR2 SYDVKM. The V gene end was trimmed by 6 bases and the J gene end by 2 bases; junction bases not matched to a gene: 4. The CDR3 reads CASRGQGAGQETQYF. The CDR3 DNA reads TGTGCCAGCAGGGGACAGGGGGCAGGGCAAGAGACCCAGTACTTC.

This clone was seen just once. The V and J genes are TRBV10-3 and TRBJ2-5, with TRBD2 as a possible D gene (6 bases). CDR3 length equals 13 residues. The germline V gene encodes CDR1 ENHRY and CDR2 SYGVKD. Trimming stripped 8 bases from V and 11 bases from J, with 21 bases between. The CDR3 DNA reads TGTGCCATCTCAGTATTGGACTATGAGGAGCAGTACTTC. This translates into CAISVLDYEEQYF.

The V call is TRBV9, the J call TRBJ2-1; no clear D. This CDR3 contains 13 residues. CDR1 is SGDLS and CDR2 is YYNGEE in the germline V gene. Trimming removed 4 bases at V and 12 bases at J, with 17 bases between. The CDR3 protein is CASSSFREMRQFF. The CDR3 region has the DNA TGTGCCAGCAGCTCCTTTAGAGAAATGAGGCAGTTCTTC.

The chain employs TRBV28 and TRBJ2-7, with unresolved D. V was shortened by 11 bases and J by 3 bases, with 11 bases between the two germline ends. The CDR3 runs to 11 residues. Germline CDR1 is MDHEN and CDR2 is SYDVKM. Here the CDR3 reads CAVVVNYEQYF. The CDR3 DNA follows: TGTGCCGTGGTGGTAAACTACGAGCAGTACTTC. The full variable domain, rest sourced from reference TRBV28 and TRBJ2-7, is DVKVTQSSRYLVKRTGEKVFLECVQDMDHENMFWYRQDPGLGLRLIYFSYDVKMKEKGDIPEGYSVSREKKERFSLILESASTNQTSMYLCAVVVNYEQYFGPGTRLTVT.

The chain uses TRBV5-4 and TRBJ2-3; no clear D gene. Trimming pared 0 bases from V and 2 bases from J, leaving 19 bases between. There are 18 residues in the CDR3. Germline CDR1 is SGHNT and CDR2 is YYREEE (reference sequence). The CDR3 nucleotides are TGTGCCAGCAGCTTGGATTTTTTTCTCGACCCCCACACAGATACGCAGTATTTT. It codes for CASSLDFFLDPHTDTQYF.

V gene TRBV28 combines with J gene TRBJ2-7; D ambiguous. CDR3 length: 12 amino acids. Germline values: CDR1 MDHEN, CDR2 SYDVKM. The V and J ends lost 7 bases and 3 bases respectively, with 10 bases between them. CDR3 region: CASNGFYYEQYF. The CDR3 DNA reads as TGTGCCAGCAATGGTTTTTACTACGAGCAGTACTTC.

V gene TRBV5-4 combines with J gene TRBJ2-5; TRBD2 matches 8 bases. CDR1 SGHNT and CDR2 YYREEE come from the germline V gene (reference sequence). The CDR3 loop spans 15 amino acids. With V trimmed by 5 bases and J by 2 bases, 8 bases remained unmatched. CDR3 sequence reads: CASSHGGVTQETQYF. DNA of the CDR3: TGTGCCAGCAGTCACGGGGGGGTAACACAAGAGACCCAGTACTTC.

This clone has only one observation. In nucleotides, the CDR3 is TGTGCCAGCAGTTCCCTGGGGAACACTGAAGCTTTCTTT. Encoded protein: CASSSLGNTEAFF. The rearrangement links TRBV6-1 to TRBJ1-1, with D hard to call. V was pared by 5 bases and J by 1 base, with 8 bases between. CDR1 and CDR2 from the germline V gene are MNHNS and SASEGT. The CDR3 runs 13 residues.

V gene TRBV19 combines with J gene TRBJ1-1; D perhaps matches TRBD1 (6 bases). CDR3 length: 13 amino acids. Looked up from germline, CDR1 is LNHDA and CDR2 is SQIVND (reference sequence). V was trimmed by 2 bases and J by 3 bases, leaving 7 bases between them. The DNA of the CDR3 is TGTGCCAGTAGTATAAGGACAGACACTGAAGCTTTCTTT. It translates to CASSIRTDTEAFF.

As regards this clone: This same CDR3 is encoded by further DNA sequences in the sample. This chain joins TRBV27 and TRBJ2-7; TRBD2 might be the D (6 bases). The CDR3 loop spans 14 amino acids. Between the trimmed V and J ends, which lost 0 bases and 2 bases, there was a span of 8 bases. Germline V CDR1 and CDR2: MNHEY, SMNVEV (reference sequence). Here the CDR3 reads CASSLSGGTYEQYF. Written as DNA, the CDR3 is TGTGCCAGCAGTTTATCGGGGGGAACCTACGAGCAGTACTTC.

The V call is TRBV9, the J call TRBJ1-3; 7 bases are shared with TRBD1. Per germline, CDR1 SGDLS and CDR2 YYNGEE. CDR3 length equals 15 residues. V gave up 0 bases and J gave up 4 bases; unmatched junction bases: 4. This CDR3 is CASSVVGGAGNTIYF. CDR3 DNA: TGTGCCAGCAGCGTAGTAGGGGGCGCCGGAAACACCATATATTTT. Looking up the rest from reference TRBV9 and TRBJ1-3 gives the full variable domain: DSGVTQTPKHLITATGQRVTLRCSPRSGDLSVYWYQQSLDQGLQFLIQYYNGEERAKGNILERFSAQQFPDLHSELNLSSLELGDSALYFCASSVVGGAGNTIYFGEGSWLTVV.

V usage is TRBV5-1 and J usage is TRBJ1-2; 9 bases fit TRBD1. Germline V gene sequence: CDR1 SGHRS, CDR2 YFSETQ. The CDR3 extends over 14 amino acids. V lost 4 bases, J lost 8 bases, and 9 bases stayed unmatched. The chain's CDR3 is CASSTGQGVEGYTF. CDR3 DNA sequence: TGCGCCAGCAGCACGGGACAGGGAGTGGAGGGCTACACCTTC. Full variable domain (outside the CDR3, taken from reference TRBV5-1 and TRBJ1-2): KAGVTQTPRYLIKTRGQQVTLSCSPISGHRSVSWYQQTPGQGLQFLFEYFSETQRNKGNFPGRFSGRQFSNSRSEMNVSTLELGDSALYLCASSTGQGVEGYTFGSGTRLTVV.

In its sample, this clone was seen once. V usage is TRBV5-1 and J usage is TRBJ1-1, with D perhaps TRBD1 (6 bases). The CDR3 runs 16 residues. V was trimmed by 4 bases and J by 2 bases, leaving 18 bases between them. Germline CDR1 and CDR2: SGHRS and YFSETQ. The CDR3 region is CASSTASDSLNTEAFF. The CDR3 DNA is TGCGCCAGCAGCACTGCCTCGGACAGTCTTAACACTGAAGCTTTCTTT.

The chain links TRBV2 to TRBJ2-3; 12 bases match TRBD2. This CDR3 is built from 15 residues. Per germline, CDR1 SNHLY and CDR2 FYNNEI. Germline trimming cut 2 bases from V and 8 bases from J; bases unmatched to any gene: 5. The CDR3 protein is CASSENVLAGGTQYF. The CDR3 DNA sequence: TGTGCCAGCAGTGAAAATGTACTAGCGGGAGGTACGCAGTATTTT. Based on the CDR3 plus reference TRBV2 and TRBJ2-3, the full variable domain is EPEVTQTPSHQVTQMGQEVILRCVPISNHLYFYWYRQILGQKVEFLVSFYNNEISEKSEIFDDQFSVERPDGSNFTLKIRSTKLEDSAMYFCASSENVLAGGTQYFGPGTRLTVL.

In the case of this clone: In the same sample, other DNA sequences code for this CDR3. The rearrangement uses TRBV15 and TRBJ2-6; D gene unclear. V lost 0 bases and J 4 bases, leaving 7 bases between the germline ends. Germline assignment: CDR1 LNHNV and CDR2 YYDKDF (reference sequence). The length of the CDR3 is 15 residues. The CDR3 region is CATSRDKSGANVLTF. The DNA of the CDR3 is TGTGCCACCAGCAGAGACAAATCCGGGGCCAACGTCCTGACTTTC.

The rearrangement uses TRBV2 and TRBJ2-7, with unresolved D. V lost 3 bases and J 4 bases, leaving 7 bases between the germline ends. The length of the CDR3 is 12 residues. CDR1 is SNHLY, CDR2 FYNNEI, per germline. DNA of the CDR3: TGTGCCAGCAGTGATTGGGCTTACGAGCAGTACTTC. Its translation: CASSDWAYEQYF. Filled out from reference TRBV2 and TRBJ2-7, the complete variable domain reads EPEVTQTPSHQVTQMGQEVILRCVPISNHLYFYWYRQILGQKVEFLVSFYNNEISEKSEIFDDQFSVERPDGSNFTLKIRSTKLEDSAMYFCASSDWAYEQYFGPGTRLTVT.

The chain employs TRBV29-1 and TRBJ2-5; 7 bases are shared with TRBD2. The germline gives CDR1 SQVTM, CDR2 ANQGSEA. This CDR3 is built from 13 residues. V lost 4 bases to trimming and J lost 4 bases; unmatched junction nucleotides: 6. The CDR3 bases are TGCAGCGTTGTGGCGGGAGTTATAGAGACCCAGTACTTC. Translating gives CSVVAGVIETQYF.

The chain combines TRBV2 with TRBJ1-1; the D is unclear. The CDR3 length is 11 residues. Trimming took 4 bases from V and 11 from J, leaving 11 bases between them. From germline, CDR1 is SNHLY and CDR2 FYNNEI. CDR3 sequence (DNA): TGTGCCAGCAGTGGTAGGCAGAGCGCTTTCTTT. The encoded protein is CASSGRQSAFF.

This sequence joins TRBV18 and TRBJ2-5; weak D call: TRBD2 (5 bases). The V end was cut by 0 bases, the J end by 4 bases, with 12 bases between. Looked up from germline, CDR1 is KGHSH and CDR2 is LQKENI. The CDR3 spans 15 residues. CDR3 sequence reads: CASSPPVEVGETQYF. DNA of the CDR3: TGTGCCAGCTCACCACCGGTGGAGGTGGGAGAGACCCAGTACTTC.

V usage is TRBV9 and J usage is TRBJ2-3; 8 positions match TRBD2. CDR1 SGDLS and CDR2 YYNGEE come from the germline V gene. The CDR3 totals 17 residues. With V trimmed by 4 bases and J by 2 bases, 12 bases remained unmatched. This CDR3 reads CASSSRGGVLLTDTQYF. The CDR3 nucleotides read TGTGCCAGCAGCTCTCGGGGGGGAGTGCTTCTCACAGATACGCAGTATTTT.

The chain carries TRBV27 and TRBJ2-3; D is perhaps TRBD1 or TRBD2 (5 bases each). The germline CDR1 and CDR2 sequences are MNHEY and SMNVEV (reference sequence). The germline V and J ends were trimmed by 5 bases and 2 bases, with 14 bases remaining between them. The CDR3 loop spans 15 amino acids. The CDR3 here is CASSRLGDVTDTQYF. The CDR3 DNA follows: TGTGCCAGCAGTAGATTGGGGGATGTCACAGATACGCAGTATTTT.

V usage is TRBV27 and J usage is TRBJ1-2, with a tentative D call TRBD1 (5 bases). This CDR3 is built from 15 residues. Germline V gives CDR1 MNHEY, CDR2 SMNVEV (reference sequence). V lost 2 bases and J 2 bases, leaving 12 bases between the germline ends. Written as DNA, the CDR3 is TGTGCCAGCAGTTTAGCGCCAGGGCCCAACTATGGCTACACCTTC. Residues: CASSLAPGPNYGYTF.

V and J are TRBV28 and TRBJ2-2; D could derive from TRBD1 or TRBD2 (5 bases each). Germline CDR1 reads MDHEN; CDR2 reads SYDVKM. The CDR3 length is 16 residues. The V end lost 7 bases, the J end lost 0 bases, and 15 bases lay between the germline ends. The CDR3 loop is CASTKWDGANTGELFF. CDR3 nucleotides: TGTGCCAGCACCAAATGGGACGGAGCGAACACCGGGGAGCTGTTTTTT.

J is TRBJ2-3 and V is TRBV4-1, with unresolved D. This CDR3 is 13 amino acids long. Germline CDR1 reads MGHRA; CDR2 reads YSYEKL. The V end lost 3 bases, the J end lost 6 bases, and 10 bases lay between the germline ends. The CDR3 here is CASSHGRPDTQYF. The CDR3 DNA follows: TGCGCCAGCAGCCATGGCAGGCCCGATACGCAGTATTTT.

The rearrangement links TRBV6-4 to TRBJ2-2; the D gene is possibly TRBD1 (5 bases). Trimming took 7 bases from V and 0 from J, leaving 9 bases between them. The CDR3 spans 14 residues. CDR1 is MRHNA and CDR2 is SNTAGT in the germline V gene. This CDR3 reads CASMGRANTGELFF. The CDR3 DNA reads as TGTGCCAGCATGGGGCGTGCGAACACCGGGGAGCTGTTTTTT.

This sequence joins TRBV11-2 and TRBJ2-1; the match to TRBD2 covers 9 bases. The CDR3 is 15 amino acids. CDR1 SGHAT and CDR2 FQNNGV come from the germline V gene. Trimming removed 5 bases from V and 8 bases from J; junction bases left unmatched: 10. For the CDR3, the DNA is TGTGCCAGCAGCCGCAGCGGGAGGATGGACTATGAGCAGTTCTTC. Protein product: CASSRSGRMDYEQFF.